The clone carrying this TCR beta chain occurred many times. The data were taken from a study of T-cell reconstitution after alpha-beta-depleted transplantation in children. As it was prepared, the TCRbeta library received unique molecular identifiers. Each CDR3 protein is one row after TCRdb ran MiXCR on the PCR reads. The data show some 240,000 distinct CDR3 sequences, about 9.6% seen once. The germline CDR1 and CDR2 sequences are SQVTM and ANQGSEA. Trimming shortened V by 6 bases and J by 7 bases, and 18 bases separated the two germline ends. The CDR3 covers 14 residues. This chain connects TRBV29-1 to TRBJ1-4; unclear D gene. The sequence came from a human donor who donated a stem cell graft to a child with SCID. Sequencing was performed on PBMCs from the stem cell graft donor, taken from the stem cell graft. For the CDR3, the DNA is TGCAGCGTCCGCCCGCGGCCGGGCAGTGAAAAACTGTTTTTT. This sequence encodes CSVRPRPGSEKLFF.